The text below deals with one T cell receptor (beta chain). The data were taken from a study of blood T cell repertoires in COVID-19. Overall study context: Sources were T cells, B-cell-depleted T cells, or PBMCs; the material itself was cDNA or gDNA.

This CDR3 is built from 13 residues. The germline gives CDR1 SGHTA, CDR2 FQGTGA. The V gene lost 4 bases and the J gene lost 7 bases, with 10 bases spanning the gap. Participant age was 18 to 89 years, and participants resided in 25 or so US areas. Membership in each cohort depended on participant-reported clinical history. Assay: immunoSEQ multiplex PCR; the TCRdb copy retains only in-frame clones and omits some. This sample has 180,000 or so clones, with 82% found just once. The specimen sequenced was PBMCs or T cells enriched from blood (not recorded which). V usage is TRBV7-3 and J usage is TRBJ1-4, with a tentative D call TRBD1 (5 bases). The origin of this receptor is a man aged 45-65 years who had recovered from COVID-19. CDR3 DNA: TGTGCCAGCAGCTCGGTGGGGGGTGAAAAACTGTTTTTT. Its protein is CASSSVGGEKLFF.